This T cell receptor (beta chain) was recovered during a study of T cells in Graves' hyperthyroidism and ophthalmopathy. Study background: Specimen type is peripheral blood, collected at initial diagnosis prior to any treatment.

General study points: From stable hyperthyroidism, ophthalmopathy was set apart by a 13 V-J model. Blood shared most expanded thyroid clonotypes above 0.001.

CDR3 length equals 13 residues. Germline CDR1 LGHDT, CDR2 YNNKEL (reference sequence). V lost 6 bases to trimming and J lost 7 bases; unmatched junction nucleotides: 4. The table lists this clonotype with a few counts. Its specificity is unknown. Each diagnosis drew on symptoms, thyroxine, TRAb, thyroid ultrasound and orbital computed tomography findings. RNA transcripts gave rise to amplified TCR beta CDR3 regions. HTBI primers drove first-round RT-PCR of the TCR CDR3. TCRdb redid the calling of the multiplex PCR reads with MiXCR, one entry per CDR3 protein. Among roughly 350,000 distinct CDR3 sequences listed, approximately 14% were seen once.

The sequence was obtained from a woman in her twenties or thirties with Graves' ophthalmopathy. V usage is TRBV3-1 and J usage is TRBJ1-4, with 8 bases fitting TRBD1. The specimen sequenced was blood. The CDR3 bases are TGTGCCAGCAGTCCCGACAGGGGTGAAAAACTGTTTTTT. This encodes CASSPDRGEKLFF.